What follows are 22 T cell receptor beta chains derived from one specimen sequenced in a study of blood T cell repertoires in COVID-19. Clones were sequenced by immunoSEQ multiplex PCR, and TCRdb holds only the in-frame ones, with some missing. In the table there are about 210,000 clones, 75% to 85% of which are singletons. Sequencing used PBMCs or T cells enriched from blood (not recorded which). These receptors came from a man younger than 45 with acute COVID-19.

CDR3 in amino acids: CASVTRNMNTEAFF. CDR3 DNA sequence: TGTGCCAGCGTCACAAGAAACATGAACACTGAAGCTTTCTTT. This sequence joins TRBV2 and TRBJ1-1; no clear D gene. CDR1 is SNHLY, CDR2 FYNNEI, per germline. This CDR3 contains 14 residues. Trimming removed 8 bases from V and 0 bases from J, with 13 bases in between.

In the case of this clone: The junction departs from the called germline gene at one end, perhaps through a read error. This chain uses TRBV5-6 with TRBJ2-5; the D is unclear. There are 11 residues in the CDR3. The germline V gene encodes CDR1 SGHDT and CDR2 YYEEEE. For the CDR3, the DNA is TGTGCCAGCAGCTTGGATTGGGCCTTGGACTTC. Translating gives CASSLDWALDF. The full variable domain, with the rest looked up from reference TRBV5-6 and TRBJ2-5, is DAGVTQSPTHLIKTRGQQVTLRCSPKSGHDTVSWYQQALGQGPQFIFQYYEEEERQRGNFPDRFSGHQFPNYSSELNVNALLLGDSALYLCASSLDWALDFGPGTRLLVL.

The chain joins TRBV4-1 to TRBJ2-2; no clear D gene. Germline V gene lookup returns CDR1 MGHRA and CDR2 YSYEKL. V was cut by 4 bases and J by 4 bases, with 10 bases left in between. The CDR3 sequence is 14 residues long. The CDR3 sequence: CASSLAGFTGELFF. The CDR3 coding sequence is TGCGCCAGCAGCCTCGCCGGGTTCACCGGGGAGCTGTTTTTT.

V gene TRBV6-1 combines with J gene TRBJ1-1, with 7 positions matching TRBD1. This CDR3 is 13 amino acids long. The ends lost 3 bases at V and 8 bases at J; junction bases unmatched: 6. The germline V gene has CDR1 MNHNS and CDR2 SASEGT. CDR3 sequence reads: CASSDYDRAEAFF. The CDR3 DNA reads as TGTGCCAGCAGTGATTACGACAGGGCCGAAGCTTTCTTT.

This chain uses TRBV28 with TRBJ1-5, with D perhaps TRBD1 (6 bases). This CDR3 contains 15 residues. V lost 6 bases and J lost 7, with 19 bases in between. CDR1 and CDR2 from the germline V gene are MDHEN and SYDVKM. In nucleotides, the CDR3 is TGTGCCAGCAGATACCCCGCACAGGGCAGACAGCCCCAGCATTTT. This sequence encodes CASRYPAQGRQPQHF.

This chain uses TRBV9 with TRBJ2-2, with 7 bases that match TRBD1. The V gene's germline CDR1 is SGDLS and CDR2 YYNGEE. Germline trimming cut 4 bases from V and 6 bases from J; bases unmatched to any gene: 6. This CDR3 has 14 residues. CDR3 in DNA: TGTGCCAGCAGCCCCCTGACAGGGTCCGGGGAGCTGTTTTTT. It is translated as CASSPLTGSGELFF.

The gene calls are TRBV19 and TRBJ2-3; D is possibly TRBD2 (5 bases). The germline V gene has CDR1 LNHDA and CDR2 SQIVND (reference sequence). CDR3 length: 16 amino acids. Trimming removed 5 bases at V and 3 bases at J, with 18 bases between. CDR3 amino acids: CASSLQAVSETDTQYF. The CDR3 DNA reads as TGTGCCAGTAGTCTACAAGCGGTTTCAGAAACAGATACGCAGTATTTT.

The chain couples TRBV11-2 to TRBJ1-1; tentatively, D is TRBD1 (6 bases). CDR3 length: 14 residues. V was pared by 2 bases and J by 2 bases, with 9 bases between. Per the germline V gene, CDR1 is SGHAT and CDR2 is FQNNGV. The CDR3 spells CASSLNRANTEAFF. In DNA, the CDR3 is TGTGCCAGCAGCTTAAACAGGGCTAACACTGAAGCTTTCTTT.

The chain employs TRBV6-1 and TRBJ1-1; perhaps TRBD1 as D (5 bases). Germline assignment: CDR1 MNHNS and CDR2 SASEGT. The CDR3 has 15 residues. Trimming pared 2 bases from V and 4 bases from J, leaving 14 bases between. CDR3 nucleotide sequence: TGTGCCAGCAGTGAAACGGCGGGGGTCCTCACTGAAGCTTTCTTT. Its protein product is CASSETAGVLTEAFF.

This clone was seen more than once but under ten times. The gene calls are TRBV6-2 or TRBV6-3 and TRBJ1-1; D not certain. V was pared by 4 bases and J by 0 bases, with 6 bases between. The CDR3 is 13 amino acids. Germline CDR1 is MNHEY and CDR2 is SVGEGT. CDR3 sequence reads: CASSLKLNTEAFF. CDR3 bases: TGTGCCAGCAGTTTGAAGCTGAACACTGAAGCTTTCTTT.

This clone came up a few times. The rearrangement links TRBV4-2 to TRBJ1-2; D is uncertain. Between the trimmed V and J ends, which lost 0 bases and 4 bases, there was a span of 9 bases. CDR1 is LGHNA and CDR2 is YNFKEQ in the germline V gene. The CDR3 extends over 14 amino acids. Here the CDR3 DNA reads TGTGCCAGCAGCCAAGATGAGGGCCGCTATGGCTACACCTTC. Translated: CASSQDEGRYGYTF.

CDR3 nucleotides: TGTGCCAGCAGCTTACCCCAACCCCCATACAAGGACAGGGGGAGTCAGTACTTC. Amino acid sequence: CASSLPQPPYKDRGSQYF. The rearrangement links TRBV7-2 to TRBJ2-7, with 10 positions matching TRBD1. V dropped 2 bases and J dropped 10; count of bases not matched to a gene: 20. CDR1 and CDR2 (germline): SGHTA, FQGNSA. This CDR3 has 18 residues.

This chain joins TRBV18 and TRBJ1-1; tentative D call: TRBD1 (6 bases). The V and J ends lost 0 bases and 4 bases respectively, with 15 bases between them. Germline lookup yields CDR1 KGHSH and CDR2 LQKENI. The CDR3 length is 16 residues. The CDR3 nucleotides read TGTGCCAGCTCACCACCGAGAGTCCAGGGGCCCACTGAAGCTTTCTTT. Translation gives CASSPPRVQGPTEAFF.

The chain recombines TRBV6-5 with TRBJ1-1; maybe TRBD1 (6 bases). Per the germline V gene, CDR1 is MNHEY and CDR2 is SVGAGI. Between the trimmed V and J ends, which lost 6 bases and 5 bases, there was a span of 10 bases. This CDR3 spans 12 amino acids. The CDR3 DNA follows: TGTGCCAGCAGCTTAACAGGGACTGAAGCTTTCTTT. Its protein product is CASSLTGTEAFF.

A few counts support this clone. The gene calls are TRBV3-1 (or the pseudogene TRBV3-2) and TRBJ2-5; 8 nucleotides align to TRBD1. The CDR3 has 15 residues. Germline V gene data show CDR1 as LGHDT and CDR2 as YNNKEL (reference sequence). With 4 bases clipped from V and 5 bases from J, the junction kept 9 bases outside the gene matches. The CDR3 reads CASSPRRTGGETQYF. The CDR3 DNA reads TGTGCCAGCAGCCCACGCCGAACAGGGGGGGAGACCCAGTACTTC.

The rearrangement uses TRBV30 and TRBJ1-1, with 9 positions matching TRBD1. V was clipped by 4 bases and J by 5 bases; unmatched bases: 5. Germline V gene sequence: CDR1 GTSNPN, CDR2 SVGIG (reference sequence). The CDR3 has 13 residues. CDR3 coding DNA: TGTGCCTGGACCCTGACAGGGGGGACTGAAGCTTTCTTT. Amino acids: CAWTLTGGTEAFF.

The V and J genes are TRBV12-3 or TRBV12-4 and TRBJ2-1, with D unresolved. The CDR3 covers 11 residues. The V gene lost 2 bases and the J gene lost 10 bases, with 6 bases spanning the gap. The CDR3, as DNA: TGTGCCAGCAGTTTATTCCCGGAGCAGTTCTTC. It yields the protein CASSLFPEQFF.

V usage is TRBV24-1 and J usage is TRBJ2-1; 15 bases agree with TRBD2. V shed 7 bases, J shed 7 bases, and the junction held 4 bases outside the gene matches. CDR1 and CDR2 (germline): KGHDR, SFDVKD. The CDR3 sequence is 15 residues long. The CDR3: CATSGTSGGRNEQFF. Here the CDR3 DNA reads TGTGCCACCAGCGGGACTAGCGGGGGGAGGAATGAGCAGTTCTTC.

This chain connects TRBV4-1 to TRBJ2-3; D remains ambiguous. Trimming removed 3 bases from V and 5 bases from J, with 6 bases in between. Germline assignment: CDR1 MGHRA and CDR2 YSYEKL. The CDR3 has 12 residues. This CDR3 reads CASSHVQDTQYF. For the CDR3, the DNA is TGCGCCAGCAGCCATGTCCAAGATACGCAGTATTTT.

Only one count was recorded for this clone. The gene calls are TRBV28 and TRBJ2-3; 12 bases line up with TRBD1. Trimming cost V 6 bases and J 6 bases; bases outside gene matches: 13. The CDR3 is 17 amino acids. Per the germline V gene, CDR1 is MDHEN and CDR2 is SYDVKM. The CDR3 DNA is TGTGCCAGCAGCCCAACCCCCGGGACAGGGGGCGTGGATACGCAGTATTTT. It yields the protein CASSPTPGTGGVDTQYF.

This clone was seen more than once but under ten times. The V call is TRBV11-2, the J call TRBJ2-7; weak D call: TRBD1 (6 bases). The V end was cut by 5 bases, the J end by 2 bases, with 16 bases between. Per the germline V gene, CDR1 is SGHAT and CDR2 is FQNNGV. The CDR3 has 15 residues. In DNA, the CDR3 is TGTGCCAGCAGCAGTAACAGGGCTCTAACCTACGAGCAGTACTTC. As protein: CASSSNRALTYEQYF. Supplemented by reference TRBV11-2 and TRBJ2-7, the full variable domain reads EAGVAQSPRYKIIEKRQSVAFWCNPISGHATLYWYQQILGQGPKLLIQFQNNGVVDDSQLPKDRFSAERLKGVDSTLKIQPAKLEDSAVYLCASSSNRALTYEQYFGPGTRLTVT.

The V call is TRBV28, the J call TRBJ2-7; 8 bases agree with TRBD1. V gave up 3 bases and J gave up 9 bases; unmatched junction bases: 13. Looked up from germline, CDR1 is MDHEN and CDR2 is SYDVKM. This CDR3 spans 15 amino acids. The CDR3 bases are TGTGCCAGCAGTTTGGGGGACAGGTTCGTTGATGGGCAGTACTTC. It translates to CASSLGDRFVDGQYF.